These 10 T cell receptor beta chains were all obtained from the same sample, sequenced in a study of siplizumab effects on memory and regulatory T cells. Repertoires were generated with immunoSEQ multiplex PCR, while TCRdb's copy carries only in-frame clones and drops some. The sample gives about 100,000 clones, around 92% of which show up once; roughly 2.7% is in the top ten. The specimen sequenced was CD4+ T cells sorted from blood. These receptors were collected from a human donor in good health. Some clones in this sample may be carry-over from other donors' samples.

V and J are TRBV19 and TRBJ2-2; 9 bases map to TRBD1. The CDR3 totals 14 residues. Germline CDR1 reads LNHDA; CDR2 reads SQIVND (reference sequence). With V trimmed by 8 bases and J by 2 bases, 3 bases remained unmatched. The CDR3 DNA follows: TGTGCCAGTCTACAGGGGGCAAACACCGGGGAGCTGTTTTTT. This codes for CASLQGANTGELFF.

In DNA form, the CDR3 reads TGTGCCAGCAGCCAATCCTCTTTTGGGACAGGGGGCCGGTGGAATGAGCAGTTCTTC. Translated, it gives CASSQSSFGTGGRWNEQFF. V and J are TRBV16 and TRBJ2-1; 12 bases fit TRBD1. V trimming: 0 bases; J trimming: 7 bases; junction bases outside the gene matches: 13. CDR3 size: 19 residues. The germline CDR1 and CDR2 sequences are KGHSY and FQNENV.

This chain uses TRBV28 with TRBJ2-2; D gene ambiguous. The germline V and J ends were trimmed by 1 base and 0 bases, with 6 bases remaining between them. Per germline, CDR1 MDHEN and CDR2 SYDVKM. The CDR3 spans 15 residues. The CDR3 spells CASSLLNSNTGELFF. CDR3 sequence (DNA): TGTGCCAGCAGTTTATTGAATTCGAACACCGGGGAGCTGTTTTTT.

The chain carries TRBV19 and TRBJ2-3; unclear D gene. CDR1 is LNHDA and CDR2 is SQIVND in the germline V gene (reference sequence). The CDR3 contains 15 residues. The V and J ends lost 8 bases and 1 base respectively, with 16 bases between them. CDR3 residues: CASFAEPSRTDTQYF. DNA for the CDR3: TGTGCCAGTTTCGCCGAACCGTCTCGCACAGATACGCAGTATTTT. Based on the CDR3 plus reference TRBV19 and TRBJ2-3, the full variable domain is DGGITQSPKYLFRKEGQNVTLSCEQNLNHDAMYWYRQDPGQGLRLIYYSQIVNDFQKGDIAEGYSVSREKKESFPLTVTSAQKNPTAFYLCASFAEPSRTDTQYFGPGTRLTVL.

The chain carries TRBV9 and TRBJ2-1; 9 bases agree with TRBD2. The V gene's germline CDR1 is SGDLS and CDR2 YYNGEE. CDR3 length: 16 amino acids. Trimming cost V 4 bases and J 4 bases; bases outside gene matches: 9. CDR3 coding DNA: TGTGCCAGCAGCCCCGGGGCTAGCGGGGAATACAATGAGCAGTTCTTC. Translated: CASSPGASGEYNEQFF.

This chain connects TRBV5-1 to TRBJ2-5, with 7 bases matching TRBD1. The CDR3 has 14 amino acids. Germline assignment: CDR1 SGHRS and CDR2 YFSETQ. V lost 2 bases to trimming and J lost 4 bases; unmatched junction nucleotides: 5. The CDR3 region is CASSFPGTAETQYF. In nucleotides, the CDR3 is TGCGCCAGCAGCTTCCCCGGGACAGCAGAGACCCAGTACTTC. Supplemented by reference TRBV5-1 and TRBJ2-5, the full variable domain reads KAGVTQTPRYLIKTRGQQVTLSCSPISGHRSVSWYQQTPGQGLQFLFEYFSETQRNKGNFPGRFSGRQFSNSRSEMNVSTLELGDSALYLCASSFPGTAETQYFGPGTRLLVL.

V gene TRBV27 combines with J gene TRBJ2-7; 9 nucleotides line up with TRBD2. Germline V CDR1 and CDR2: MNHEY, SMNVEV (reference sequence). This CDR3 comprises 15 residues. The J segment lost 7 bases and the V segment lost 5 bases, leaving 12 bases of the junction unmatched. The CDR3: CASSTSTSGWGEQYF. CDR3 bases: TGTGCCAGCAGTACCTCGACTAGCGGATGGGGGGAGCAGTACTTC.

CDR3 sequence: CASSFTGGWQETQYF. DNA for the CDR3: TGCGCCAGCAGCTTTACAGGGGGGTGGCAAGAGACCCAGTACTTC. The chain links TRBV5-1 to TRBJ2-5; 8 bases map to TRBD1. The CDR3 extends over 15 amino acids. J lost 2 bases, V lost 2 bases, and 5 bases had no gene match. Germline V lookup: CDR1 SGHRS, CDR2 YFSETQ.

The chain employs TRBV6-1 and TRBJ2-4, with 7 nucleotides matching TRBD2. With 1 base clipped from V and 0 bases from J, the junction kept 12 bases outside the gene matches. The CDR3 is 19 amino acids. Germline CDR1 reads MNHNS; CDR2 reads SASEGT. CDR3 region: CASSEVVILAKLAKNIQYF. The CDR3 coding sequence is TGTGCCAGCAGTGAAGTGGTAATACTAGCGAAGTTAGCCAAAAACATTCAGTACTTC.

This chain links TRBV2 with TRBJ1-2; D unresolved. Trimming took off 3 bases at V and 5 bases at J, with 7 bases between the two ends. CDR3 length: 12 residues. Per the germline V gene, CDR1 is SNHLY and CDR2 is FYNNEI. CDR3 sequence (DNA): TGTGCCAGCAGTGACGGCTTATATGGCTACACCTTC. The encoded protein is CASSDGLYGYTF.